These T cell receptor beta chains were read from a single sample in a study of blood T cell repertoires in COVID-19. Assay used: immunoSEQ multiplex PCR; TCRdb lists only in-frame clones, some missing. This sample has roughly 230,000 clones, with less than 90% found just once. Sample: peripheral blood. These receptors were obtained from a woman older than 75 with COVID-19, enrolled during active disease. Each CDR3 is given with its conserved first and last residue. Each record gives: V gene, clone size, D gene, J gene, CDR3 DNA, CDR3 protein. D genes are given only for firm matches. Clone size appears in some rows only: once, few, many, or a class for an expanded clone.

TRBV5-1	-	TRBD1	TRBJ1-5	TGCGCCAGCAGCTTGGAGGGGGCAGGTCAGCCCCAGCATTTT	CASSLEGAGQPQHF
TRBV29-1	-	TRBD1	TRBJ1-5	TGCAGCGTCGTGAAGGGGACAGGACAGCCCCAGCATTTT	CSVVKGTGQPQHF
TRBV5-1	-	TRBD1	TRBJ2-3	TGCGCCAGCAGCTTGGAACCGGGACAGGGCACAGATACGCAGTATTTT	CASSLEPGQGTDTQYF
TRBV5-1	-	-	TRBJ2-1	TGCGCCAGCAGCTTAGACTCGAGCTCCTACAATGAGCAGTTCTTC	CASSLDSSSYNEQFF
TRBV7-2	once	TRBD1	TRBJ1-1	TGTGCCAGCAGCTACGCACAGGGGGCCGGCACTGAAGCTTTCTTT	CASSYAQGAGTEAFF
TRBV5-4	-	TRBD2	TRBJ2-5	TGTGCCAGCAGCCCAGGGACTAACCAAGAGACCCAGTACTTC	CASSPGTNQETQYF
TRBV4-1	-	-	TRBJ1-1	TGCGCCAGCAGCCGGGGCAGAGAGAACACTGAAGCTTTCTTT	CASSRGRENTEAFF
TRBV7-2	once	-	TRBJ2-1	TGTGCCAGCAGATTTACGTCAGTCCTCGACTCCTACAATGAGCAGTTCTTC	CASRFTSVLDSYNEQFF
TRBV10-1	few	-	TRBJ2-1	TGCGCCAGCAGCGACTTCTACACGGTACGGGGCAATGAGCAGTTCTTC	CASSDFYTVRGNEQFF
TRBV30	-	TRBD1	TRBJ1-6	TGTGCCTGGAGTGCAGGGGAAGACAGGGGGCTTTCACCCCTCCACTTT	CAWSAGEDRGLSPLHF
TRBV6-1	-	-	TRBJ1-4	TGTGCCAGCAGTTCTCCGACAGTGAATGAAAAACTGTTTTTT	CASSSPTVNEKLFF
TRBV4-1	-	-	TRBJ2-3	TGCGCCAGCAGCCAATTTGGTGGCGGGCAGTTCCCCACAGATACGCAGTATTTT	CASSQFGGGQFPTDTQYF
TRBV3-1/TRBV3-2	-	TRBD1	TRBJ2-1	TGTGCCAGCAGCGACAGGGGGGGAAGGTACAGTGAGCAGTTCTTC	CASSDRGGRYSEQFF
TRBV30	-	-	TRBJ2-2	TGTGCCTGGAACCTGGGGGCCGGCACCGGGGAGCTGTTTTTT	CAWNLGAGTGELFF
TRBV14	-	-	TRBJ1-6	TGTGCCAGCAGCCAAGATTACAGGGCTTCCTATAATTCACCCCTCCACTTT	CASSQDYRASYNSPLHF
TRBV15	-	TRBD1	TRBJ2-1	TGTGCCACCAGCAGAGGGAAGGGGACAGGGGGCAATGAGCAGTTCTTC	CATSRGKGTGGNEQFF
TRBV5-5	-	TRBD1	TRBJ1-6	TGTGCCAGCAGCCCCTCAGCCGGGACAGGGTGGTCACCCCTCCACTTT	CASSPSAGTGWSPLHF
TRBV7-8	-	TRBD1	TRBJ2-5	TGTGCCAGCAGCCGACAGGGGCGGGAGACCCAGTACTTC	CASSRQGRETQYF
TRBV3-1/TRBV3-2	-	-	TRBJ2-5	TGTGCCAGCAGCCAAGGGGCCACAGAGACCCAGTACTTC	CASSQGATETQYF
TRBV11-2	few	-	TRBJ1-1	TGTGCCAGCAGCTTAGCACAAGGGGCGAACACTGAAGCTTTCTTT	CASSLAQGANTEAFF
TRBV28	once	-	TRBJ2-2	TGTGCCAGCGGATGGACTGGGAACACCGGGGAGCTGTTTTTT	CASGWTGNTGELFF
TRBV5-1	few	TRBD1	TRBJ1-2	TGCGCCAGCAGCCCGGACAGGGGTAACTATGGCTACACCTTC	CASSPDRGNYGYTF
TRBV30	-	-	TRBJ1-4	TGTGCCTGTGGGTCTGACGGGTTGGGTAATGAAAAACTGTTTTTT	CACGSDGLGNEKLFF
TRBV28	-	TRBD1	TRBJ2-3	TGTGCCAGCAGTTTATGGGGACAGGGGCCAGATACGCAGTATTTT	CASSLWGQGPDTQYF
TRBV16	few	-	TRBJ1-1	TGTGCCAGCAGCCAATCTAGGGGCACTGAAGCTTTCTTT	CASSQSRGTEAFF
TRBV5-1	-	-	TRBJ1-5	TGCGCCAGCAGCTTGGTGGCCGGGGGACAGCCCCAGCATTTT	CASSLVAGGQPQHF
TRBV24-1	few	-	TRBJ1-5	TGTGCCACCAGTGATCAGGCTGGGTATCAGCCCCAGCATTTT	CATSDQAGYQPQHF